The 12 T cell receptor beta chains given below trace back to one sample, sequenced in a study of blood T cell repertoires in COVID-19. Sequencing used immunoSEQ multiplex PCR; TCRdb keeps in-frame clones, though not all of them. This table has 400,000 or so clones, less than 95% appearing once. Source material: PBMCs or T cells enriched from blood (not recorded which). The receptors shown here come from a man aged 18 to 35 who had recovered from COVID-19.

The chain has TRBV12-5 and TRBJ1-1; possibly TRBD1 for D (6 bases). The germline CDR1 and CDR2 sequences are LGHNT and FRNRAP. Trimming took 0 bases from V and 7 from J, leaving 21 bases between them. This CDR3 contains 17 residues. The CDR3 coding sequence is TGTGCTAGTGGTTTGGTAAAACCGGGACACGGAAAGGTTGAAGCTTTCTTT. Its protein product is CASGLVKPGHGKVEAFF. The full variable domain, in which reference TRBV12-5 and TRBJ1-1 provide the parts outside the CDR3, is DARVTQTPRHKVTEMGQEVTMRCQPILGHNTVFWYRQTMMQGLELLAYFRNRAPLDDSGMPKDRFSAEMPDATLATLKIQPSEPRDSAVYFCASGLVKPGHGKVEAFFGQGTRLTVV.

This sequence joins TRBV5-4 and TRBJ2-7; 9 bases are a match to TRBD1. Germline CDR1 SGHNT, CDR2 YYREEE (reference sequence). The CDR3 runs 15 residues. The V and J ends lost 0 bases and 2 bases, in that order; junction bases with no gene match: 3. The CDR3 spells CASSLGRQGAYEQYF. The DNA of the CDR3 is TGTGCCAGCAGCTTGGGTAGACAGGGGGCCTACGAGCAGTACTTC.

The chain uses TRBV6-5 and TRBJ1-1; D gene uncertain. The V gene's germline CDR1 is MNHEY and CDR2 SVGAGI. The V gene lost 8 bases and the J gene lost 1 base, with 14 bases spanning the gap. The CDR3 has 14 residues. CDR3 in DNA: TGTGCCAGCCATTATTTAGAAACGAACACTGAAGCTTTCTTT. Translating gives CASHYLETNTEAFF.

This clone was seen only once. This chain links TRBV27 with TRBJ2-1; 9 bases match TRBD1. The J segment lost 5 bases and the V segment lost 8 bases, leaving 16 bases of the junction unmatched. The germline V gene encodes CDR1 MNHEY and CDR2 SMNVEV (reference sequence). The CDR3 runs to 17 residues. The CDR3 nucleotides read TGTGCCAGCCATGCGGCCCCGGGACAGGGACCGGACAATGAGCAGTTCTTC. Translating gives CASHAAPGQGPDNEQFF.

The chain couples TRBV20-1 to TRBJ1-1, with D unresolved. CDR1 is DFQATT, CDR2 SNEGSKA, per germline (reference sequence). Trimming cost V 6 bases and J 6 bases, with 11 bases left between them. CDR3 length: 11 residues. The CDR3: CSALPRAEAFF. The CDR3, as DNA: TGCAGTGCCCTCCCTCGCGCTGAAGCTTTCTTT.

V and J are TRBV11-2 and TRBJ1-6; the D is unclear. The CDR3 extends over 13 amino acids. Trimming shortened V by 3 bases and J by 10 bases, and 10 bases separated the two germline ends. The V gene's germline CDR1 is SGHAT and CDR2 FQNNGV. The CDR3 reads CASSFNQNSPLHF. CDR3 coding DNA: TGTGCCAGCAGCTTTAACCAGAACTCACCCCTCCACTTT.

Concerning this clone itself: The same CDR3 arises from other DNA sequences in this sample as well. The chain couples TRBV6-5 to TRBJ1-1; D is possibly TRBD1 (6 bases). V lost 6 bases and J 4 bases, leaving 6 bases between the germline ends. Germline V gene lookup returns CDR1 MNHEY and CDR2 SVGAGI. The CDR3 extends over 11 amino acids. CDR3 bases: TGTGCCAGCAGACAGGGCACTGAAGCTTTCTTT. Its translation: CASRQGTEAFF.

CDR3 protein: CASSQVSGSPLHF. The CDR3 bases are TGTGCCAGCAGCCAAGTTTCGGGTTCACCCCTCCACTTT. V and J are TRBV3-1 (or the pseudogene TRBV3-2) and TRBJ1-6; the D is unclear. This CDR3 has 13 amino acids. Germline values: CDR1 LGHDT, CDR2 YNNKEL (reference sequence). V dropped 1 base and J dropped 9 bases, with 7 bases sitting between them.

The chain is built from TRBV2 and TRBJ2-3; D possibly corresponds to TRBD1 (6 bases). The CDR3 runs 17 residues. CDR1 is SNHLY and CDR2 is FYNNEI in the germline V gene. V gave up 8 bases and J gave up 1 base, with 22 bases separating them. This CDR3 is CASGSQNRESGTDTQYF. The CDR3 coding sequence is TGTGCCAGCGGGTCCCAAAACAGGGAATCTGGCACAGATACGCAGTATTTT. Full variable domain (rest looked up from reference TRBV2 and TRBJ2-3): EPEVTQTPSHQVTQMGQEVILRCVPISNHLYFYWYRQILGQKVEFLVSFYNNEISEKSEIFDDQFSVERPDGSNFTLKIRSTKLEDSAMYFCASGSQNRESGTDTQYFGPGTRLTVL.

CDR3 DNA: TGTGCCAGCAGCCAAAGCGGGAGTACTTACGAGCAGTACTTC. This codes for CASSQSGSTYEQYF. The rearrangement uses TRBV3-1 (or the pseudogene TRBV3-2) and TRBJ2-7; the match to TRBD2 covers 8 bases. The length of the CDR3 is 14 residues. The V gene end was trimmed by 2 bases and the J gene end by 4 bases; junction bases not matched to a gene: 4. Germline loops: CDR1 LGHDT, CDR2 YNNKEL (reference sequence).

V usage is TRBV5-1 and J usage is TRBJ2-7, with 9 bases fitting TRBD2. This CDR3 is built from 14 residues. With 2 bases clipped from V and 6 bases from J, the junction kept 6 bases outside the gene matches. The germline CDR1 and CDR2 sequences are SGHRS and YFSETQ. Here the CDR3 reads CASSFSGGFPEQYF. CDR3 DNA: TGCGCCAGCAGCTTTAGCGGGGGTTTCCCCGAGCAGTACTTC.

The V and J genes are TRBV3-1 (or the pseudogene TRBV3-2) and TRBJ2-7, with D maybe TRBD2 (5 bases). The V end was cut by 4 bases, the J end by 0 bases, with 16 bases between. In germline, CDR1 is LGHDT, CDR2 YNNKEL (reference sequence). The CDR3 extends over 16 amino acids. The DNA of the CDR3 is TGTGCCAGCAGCCGGCCTAGTAGCGCGAGCTCCTACGAGCAGTACTTC. Translated: CASSRPSSASSYEQYF.